The 5 T cell receptor beta chains below all came from one sample that was sequenced in a study of cytomegalovirus exposure and HLA in healthy donors. The PCR used 60 Vbeta and 13 Jbeta primers. The data were produced by immunoSEQ multiplex PCR, yet TCRdb's version contains in-frame clones alone and is incomplete. The data hold some 150,000 clones, with 82% observed a single time. The sequenced material came from PBMCs. The receptors derive from a woman between 45 and 65 years old in good health and CMV-seropositive.

Only one count was recorded for this clone. The V and J genes are TRBV15 and TRBJ1-5; TRBD1 agrees at 7 bases. Germline V lookup: CDR1 LNHNV, CDR2 YYDKDF (reference sequence). With V trimmed by 1 base and J by 6 bases, 9 bases remained unmatched. The CDR3 covers 16 residues. The CDR3 nucleotides are TGTGCCACCAGCAGAGGAGACAGGGAGATTCGTCAGCCCCAGCATTTT. Its protein product is CATSRGDREIRQPQHF.

In DNA, the CDR3 is TGTGCCAGCAGCTTGCGCGGGAGGGCCTCCTACAATGAGCAGTTCTTC. Translated, it gives CASSLRGRASYNEQFF. The rearrangement uses TRBV5-4 and TRBJ2-1; 9 nucleotides match TRBD2. CDR3 length: 16 amino acids. Unmatched junction bases numbered 2, after V lost 1 base and J lost 0 bases. Germline V gives CDR1 SGHNT, CDR2 YYREEE (reference sequence). Together with reference TRBV5-4 and TRBJ2-1, the CDR3 gives the full variable domain: ETGVTQSPTHLIKTRGQQVTLRCSSQSGHNTVSWYQQALGQGPQFIFQYYREEENGRGNFPPRFSGLQFPNYSSELNVNALELDDSALYLCASSLRGRASYNEQFFGPGTRLTVL.

V usage is TRBV19 and J usage is TRBJ1-1; maybe TRBD1 (6 bases). Germline lookup yields CDR1 LNHDA and CDR2 SQIVND (reference sequence). Trimming took 6 bases from V and 4 from J, leaving 9 bases between them. This CDR3 has 12 residues. CDR3 sequence (DNA): TGTGCCAGTAGACAGGGTTCCACTGAAGCTTTCTTT. Translating gives CASRQGSTEAFF.

In DNA form, the CDR3 reads TGTGCCTGTAAAAGGGGGGGCACTGAAGCTTTCTTT. Protein sequence: CACKRGGTEAFF. This chain joins TRBV30 and TRBJ1-1; D possibly corresponds to TRBD1 (6 bases). The CDR3 has 12 residues. The germline V gene has CDR1 GTSNPN and CDR2 SVGIG (reference sequence). V was clipped by 6 bases and J by 4 bases, with 12 bases between them.

Concerning this clone: A junction end diverges from the germline sequence, so it may reflect a read error. This chain links TRBV6-5 with TRBJ2-7; TRBD1 aligns across 9 bases. The germline V gene has CDR1 MNHEY and CDR2 SVGAGI. The CDR3 loop spans 14 amino acids. The CDR3 region is CASSTRQGQGWENF. CDR3 DNA: TGTGCCAGCAGTACCCGCCAGGGACAGGGATGGGAGAACTTC.